One and the same sample provided the 18 T cell receptor beta chains below, sequenced in a study of T cells after yellow fever vaccination. From the 5' RACE reads, TCRdb called clonotypes with MiXCR, one entry per CDR3 protein. In the table there are approximately 610,000 distinct CDR3 sequences, less than 20% of which are singletons. Source: PBMCs, taken 5 days after the first yellow fever vaccination. The receptors derive from a man younger than 35 who received the YFV17D yellow fever vaccine.

This clonotype was found a few times. The chain joins TRBV5-1 to TRBJ1-1, with a weak D call TRBD1 (5 bases). This CDR3 comprises 14 residues. Germline loops: CDR1 SGHRS, CDR2 YFSETQ. V lost 0 bases and J 4 bases, leaving 10 bases between the germline ends. In nucleotides, the CDR3 is TGCGCCAGCAGCTTGGGATCAGGGACCACTGAAGCTTTCTTT. Protein: CASSLGSGTTEAFF.

The J gene is TRBJ2-2, the V gene TRBV5-1; D is unresolved. Germline values: CDR1 SGHRS, CDR2 YFSETQ. Trimming took off 6 bases at V and 1 base at J, with 10 bases between the two ends. The CDR3 extends over 14 amino acids. The CDR3 sequence: CASTVALNTGELFF. CDR3 DNA: TGCGCCAGCACGGTGGCCCTGAACACCGGGGAGCTGTTTTTT.

This chain joins TRBV7-8 and TRBJ2-7; no firm D call. The germline V gene has CDR1 SGHVS and CDR2 FQNEAQ. This CDR3 has 14 residues. V lost 4 bases, J lost 3 bases, and 13 bases lay in between. In DNA form, the CDR3 reads TGTGCCAGCAGCTCGCCGGGCCAGAACTACGAGCAGTACTTC. Translated: CASSSPGQNYEQYF.

The chain has TRBV7-8 and TRBJ2-4; D remains unclear. Trimming shortened V by 5 bases and J by 9 bases, and 17 bases separated the two germline ends. Germline V gene sequence: CDR1 SGHVS, CDR2 FQNEAQ. This CDR3 region has 14 residues. CDR3 DNA sequence: TGTGCCAGCAGCCCCAGTTGGGCTCTCGGCATTCAGTACTTC. Protein: CASSPSWALGIQYF.

This clonotype has a count of ten or more. The chain employs TRBV5-1 and TRBJ1-2; TRBD1 aligns across 7 bases. The J segment lost 2 bases and the V segment lost 2 bases, leaving 3 bases of the junction unmatched. Germline values: CDR1 SGHRS, CDR2 YFSETQ. The CDR3 consists of 14 residues. The CDR3 DNA is TGCGCCAGCAGCTTCCGGGACAGCAACTATGGCTACACCTTC. It encodes CASSFRDSNYGYTF.

This clonotype was observed a few times. The J gene is TRBJ1-5, the V gene TRBV29-1; TRBD1 matches at 7 bases. The ends lost 7 bases at V and 11 bases at J; junction bases unmatched: 14. Germline CDR1 reads SQVTM; CDR2 reads ANQGSEA. This CDR3 comprises 13 residues. CDR3 DNA: TGCAGCGCAGGTGACAGGGCGATTTTGTCCCAGCATTTT. It is translated as CSAGDRAILSQHF.

There are a few counts of this clonotype. The rearrangement uses TRBV7-2 and TRBJ1-3; perhaps TRBD1 as D (5 bases). The CDR3 consists of 15 residues. V was shortened by 3 bases and J by 8 bases, with 17 bases between the two germline ends. Germline loops: CDR1 SGHTA, CDR2 FQGNSA. The CDR3 region has the DNA TGTGCCAGCAGCTTTACGGGACTAGCCGGAGACACCATATATTTT. It translates to CASSFTGLAGDTIYF.

This clonotype has ten or more counts. The chain joins TRBV7-2 to TRBJ2-1, with 9 nucleotides matching TRBD1. V lost 5 bases and J lost 2; bases outside the gene matches: 10. The germline CDR1 and CDR2 sequences are SGHTA and FQGNSA. The CDR3 is 17 residues long. The CDR3 sequence: CASSPTVTGGAYNEQFF. The DNA for the CDR3 is TGTGCCAGCAGCCCGACAGTGACAGGGGGGGCCTACAATGAGCAGTTCTTC.

The chain is built from TRBV7-3 and TRBJ2-3, with 11 bases that match TRBD2. The CDR3 covers 17 residues. The V and J ends lost 4 bases and 2 bases, in that order; junction bases with no gene match: 8. CDR1 SGHTA and CDR2 FQGTGA come from the germline V gene. CDR3: CASSSGTSGLNTDTQYF. The DNA of the CDR3 is TGTGCCAGCAGCTCCGGGACTAGCGGCCTCAACACAGATACGCAGTATTTT.

This clonotype was seen only a few times. V usage is TRBV6-2 or TRBV6-3 and J usage is TRBJ1-1; D is possibly TRBD1 (6 bases). CDR3 size: 16 residues. Germline CDR1 and CDR2: MNHEY and SVGEGT. Trimming removed 0 bases from V and 1 base from J, with 12 bases in between. The CDR3 nucleotides read TGTGCCAGCAGTTACTCGCCGGGACACAAGAACACTGAAGCTTTCTTT. It encodes CASSYSPGHKNTEAFF.

The table lists this clonotype with a few counts. The chain joins TRBV5-1 to TRBJ2-7; D is ambiguous. V lost 0 bases and J 3 bases, leaving 7 bases between the germline ends. Germline lookup yields CDR1 SGHRS and CDR2 YFSETQ. The CDR3 loop spans 13 amino acids. CDR3 in DNA: TGCGCCAGCAGCTTGGATGGATACTACGAGCAGTACGTC. Translating gives CASSLDGYYEQYV.

V gene TRBV6-4 combines with J gene TRBJ2-2; D remains unclear. Trimming left V 6 bases short and J 5 bases short, with 13 bases between. CDR1 is MRHNA, CDR2 SNTAGT, per germline. This CDR3 region has 14 residues. The CDR3: CASSRKPGTGELFF. In DNA, the CDR3 is TGTGCCAGCAGCCGAAAACCTGGAACCGGGGAGCTGTTTTTT.

The chain uses TRBV6-5 and TRBJ2-7, with 8 bases that match TRBD1. With 2 bases clipped from V and 2 bases from J, the junction kept 5 bases outside the gene matches. The CDR3 consists of 15 residues. CDR1 and CDR2 from the germline V gene are MNHEY and SVGAGI. Here the CDR3 reads CASSYAGTGTYEQYF. In DNA form, the CDR3 reads TGTGCCAGCAGTTACGCCGGGACAGGCACCTACGAGCAGTACTTC.

This clonotype was detected ten times or more. This chain uses TRBV4-1 with TRBJ2-7; a possible D gene is TRBD2 (6 bases). V gave up 0 bases and J gave up 12 bases, with 18 bases separating them. Germline CDR1 is MGHRA and CDR2 is YSYEKL. The CDR3 covers 14 residues. The CDR3 is CASSQEGTHRGLYF. The CDR3 DNA is TGCGCCAGCAGCCAAGAGGGGACTCACAGAGGCCTGTACTTC.

This chain connects TRBV27 to TRBJ2-3; perhaps TRBD2 as D (5 bases). This CDR3 contains 14 residues. Trimming pared 0 bases from V and 2 bases from J, leaving 6 bases between. CDR1 is MNHEY, CDR2 SMNVEV, per germline (reference sequence). The CDR3 loop reads CASSLSDFTDTQYF. The CDR3 DNA is TGTGCCAGCAGTTTATCGGACTTCACAGATACGCAGTATTTT.

The V and J genes are TRBV20-1 and TRBJ2-7, with 9 bases matching TRBD1. This CDR3 spans 12 amino acids. The germline gives CDR1 DFQATT, CDR2 SNEGSKA (reference sequence). The V segment lost 6 bases and the J segment 6 bases; nucleotides outside the gene matches: 6. CDR3 nucleotides: TGCAGTGCAACTGGACAGGGGACCGAGCAGTACTTC. Encoded protein: CSATGQGTEQYF.

The chain has TRBV6-1 and TRBJ2-2; tentative D call: TRBD2 (6 bases). Per the germline V gene, CDR1 is MNHNS and CDR2 is SASEGT. V shed 6 bases and J shed 4 bases, with 15 bases lying between them. The CDR3 extends over 15 amino acids. Here the CDR3 DNA reads TGTGCCAGCAGCGCCGTGGGGGGTACCACCGGGGAGCTGTTTTTT. The encoded protein is CASSAVGGTTGELFF.

CDR3 bases: TGTGCCAGCAGTTGGGCCCTCCTCGCCACTATGAACACTGAAGCTTTCTTT. Residues: CASSWALLATMNTEAFF. J is TRBJ1-1 and V is TRBV12-3 or TRBV12-4; D ambiguous. This CDR3 comprises 17 residues. Between the trimmed V and J ends, which lost 4 bases and 0 bases, there was a span of 18 bases.